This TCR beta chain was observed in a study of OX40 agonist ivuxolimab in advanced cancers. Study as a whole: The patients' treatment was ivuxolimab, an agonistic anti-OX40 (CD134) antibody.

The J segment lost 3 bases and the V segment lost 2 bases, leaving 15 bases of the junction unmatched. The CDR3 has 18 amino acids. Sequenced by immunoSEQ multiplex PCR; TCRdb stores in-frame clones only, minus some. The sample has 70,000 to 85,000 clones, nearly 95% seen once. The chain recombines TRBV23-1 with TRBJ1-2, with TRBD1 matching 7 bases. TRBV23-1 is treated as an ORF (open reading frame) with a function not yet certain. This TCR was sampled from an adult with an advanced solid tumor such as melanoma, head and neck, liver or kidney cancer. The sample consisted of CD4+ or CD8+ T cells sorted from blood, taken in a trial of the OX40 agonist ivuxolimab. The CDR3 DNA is TGCGCCAGCAGTCAAACCCCGGGCGCCGGGACAGAGGACTATGGCTACACCTTC. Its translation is CASSQTPGAGTEDYGYTF.